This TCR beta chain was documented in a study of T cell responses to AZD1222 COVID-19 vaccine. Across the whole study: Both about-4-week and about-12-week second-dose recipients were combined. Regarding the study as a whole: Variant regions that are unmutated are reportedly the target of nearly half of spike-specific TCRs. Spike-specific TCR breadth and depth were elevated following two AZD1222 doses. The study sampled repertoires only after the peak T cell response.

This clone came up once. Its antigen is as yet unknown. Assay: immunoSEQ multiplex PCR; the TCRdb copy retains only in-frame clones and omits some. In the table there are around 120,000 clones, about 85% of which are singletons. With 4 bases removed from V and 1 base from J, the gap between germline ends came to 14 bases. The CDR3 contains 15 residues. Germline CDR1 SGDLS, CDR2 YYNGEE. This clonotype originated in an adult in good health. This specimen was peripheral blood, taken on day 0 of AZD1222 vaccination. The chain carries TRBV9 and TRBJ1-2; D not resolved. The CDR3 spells CASSSHGRLNYGYTF. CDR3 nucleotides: TGTGCCAGCAGCTCCCACGGGAGACTTAACTATGGCTACACCTTC.